The T cell receptor (beta chain) under discussion was sequenced for a study of technical replicates of blood from a few donors. Looked up from germline, CDR1 is LGHNA and CDR2 is YNFKEQ. This CDR3 contains 14 residues. Trimming took 0 bases from V and 5 from J, leaving 10 bases between them. The protocol was immunoSEQ multiplex PCR, while the TCRdb copy is restricted to in-frame clones and leaves out a portion. The sample has tens of thousands of clones; 93% are singletons. This clone has only one observation. The sequence was collected from a human donor in good health. Sequences were obtained from T cells isolated from PBMCs. The rearrangement uses TRBV4-2 and TRBJ1-2; D is unresolved. The CDR3 here is CASSQEGGGYGYTF. The CDR3, as DNA: TGTGCCAGCAGCCAAGAGGGCGGAGGGTATGGCTACACCTTC.